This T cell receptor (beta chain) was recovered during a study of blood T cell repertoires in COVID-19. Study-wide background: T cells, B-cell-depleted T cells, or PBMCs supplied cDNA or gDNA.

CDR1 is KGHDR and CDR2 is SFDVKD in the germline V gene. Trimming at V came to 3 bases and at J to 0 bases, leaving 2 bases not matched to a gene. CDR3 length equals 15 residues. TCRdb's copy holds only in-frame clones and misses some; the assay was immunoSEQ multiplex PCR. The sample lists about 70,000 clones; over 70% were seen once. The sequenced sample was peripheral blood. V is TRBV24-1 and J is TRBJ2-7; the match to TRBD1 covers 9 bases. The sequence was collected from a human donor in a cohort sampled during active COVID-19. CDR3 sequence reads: CATSDGDRASYEQYF. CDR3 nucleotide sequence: TGTGCCACCAGTGATGGGGACAGGGCCTCCTACGAGCAGTACTTC.